The rows below give T cell receptor beta chains drawn from one sample of a study of OX40 agonist ivuxolimab in advanced cancers. Produced via immunoSEQ multiplex PCR; TCRdb's table is partial and in-frame only. Here the sample spans approximately 61,000 clones, 75% to 85% being singletons. The material was CD4+ or CD8+ T cells sorted from blood, obtained in a trial of the OX40 agonist ivuxolimab. The receptors here all came from an adult with an advanced solid tumor such as melanoma, head and neck, liver or kidney cancer. Each CDR3 is given with its conserved first and last residue. Fields, in order: CDR3 length, D gene, J gene, clone size, V gene, CDR3 protein, CDR3 DNA. D genes are given only for firm matches. Not every row has a clone size; where given, it reads once, few, many or a size class.

15 | TRBD2 | TRBJ2-2 | . | TRBV19 | CASSIEGRGTGELFF | TGTGCCAGTAGTATTGAGGGGAGGGGCACCGGGGAGCTGTTTTTT
15 | . | TRBJ2-2 | . | TRBV9 | CASSKQGGDTGELFF | TGTGCCAGCAGCAAACAGGGTGGGGACACCGGGGAGCTGTTTTTT
13 | . | TRBJ1-2 | once | TRBV30 | CAWSKQGPYGYTF | TGTGCCTGGAGTAAACAGGGCCCCTATGGCTACACCTTC
14 | TRBD2 | TRBJ2-3 | . | TRBV5-1 | CASSLAGEEDTQYF | TGCGCCAGCAGCTTAGCGGGGGAGGAAGATACGCAGTATTTT
10 | . | TRBJ1-1 | . | TRBV29-1 | CSAGQFQAFF | TGCAGCGCCGGACAGTTTCAAGCTTTCTTT
21 | . | TRBJ1-4 | . | TRBV2 | CASSEAMGLDWRVATNEKLFF | TGTGCCAGCAGTGAAGCGATGGGCCTAGATTGGAGGGTCGCAACTAATGAAAAACTGTTTTTT
16 | . | TRBJ2-1 | once | TRBV4-2 | CASSQDRGSSYNEQFF | TGTGCCAGCAGCCAAGATCGGGGGAGCTCCTACAATGAGCAGTTCTTC
13 | . | TRBJ1-3 | . | TRBV5-5 | CASSLRGDSTIYF | TGTGCCAGCAGCCTACGCGGGGACTCCACCATATATTTT
15 | TRBD2 | TRBJ2-1 | once | TRBV11-2 | CASSLKLATQGEQFF | TGCGCCAGCAGCTTAAAACTAGCGACCCAGGGTGAGCAGTTCTTC
11 | . | TRBJ1-1 | few | TRBV10-3 | CAIREDTEAFF | TGTGCCATCAGGGAAGACACTGAAGCTTTCTTT
12 | . | TRBJ2-1 | . | TRBV5-1 | CASSPDWNEQFF | TGCGCCAGCAGCCCGGACTGGAATGAGCAGTTCTTC
12 | . | TRBJ2-7 | . | TRBV30 | CAWSEGAYEQYF | TGTGCCTGGAGTGAGGGGGCCTACGAGCAGTACTTC
15 | . | TRBJ1-1 | . | TRBV19 | CASSIQGPSNTEAFF | TGTGCCAGTAGTATCCAGGGGCCCTCGAACACTGAAGCTTTCTTT
15 | TRBD1 | TRBJ2-7 | . | TRBV11-3 | CASSPQQGAAGEQYF | TGTGCCAGCAGCCCCCAACAGGGGGCGGCGGGCGAGCAGTACTTC
16 | TRBD2 | TRBJ2-3 | few | TRBV10-3 | CAIGASGGIGTDTQYF | TGTGCCATCGGTGCTAGCGGGGGGATTGGCACAGATACGCAGTATTTT
13 | . | TRBJ2-2 | . | TRBV7-9 | CASSHRDTGELFF | TGTGCCAGCAGTCACAGGGACACCGGGGAGCTGTTTTTT
11 | . | TRBJ1-1 | . | TRBV6-6 | CASSVGTEAFF | TGTGCCAGCAGTGTGGGTACTGAAGCTTTCTTT
15 | . | TRBJ1-1 | . | TRBV6-1 | CASSELAALNTEAFF | TGTGCCAGCAGTGAACTGGCAGCCTTGAACACTGAAGCTTTCTTT
15 | TRBD2 | TRBJ2-7 | . | TRBV10-1 | CASKVASGRAYEQYF | TGCGCCAGCAAGGTAGCGTCGGGGAGGGCCTACGAGCAGTACTTC
14 | . | TRBJ1-4 | . | TRBV18 | CASSPEQLNEKLFF | TGTGCCAGCTCACCAGAACAGCTTAATGAAAAACTGTTTTTT
15 | TRBD1 | TRBJ1-2 | . | TRBV7-2 | CASSALRGTGVGYTF | TGTGCCAGCAGCGCGCTGCGGGGGACAGGGGTCGGCTACACCTTC
15 | TRBD1 | TRBJ2-1 | . | TRBV4-2 | CASSQVGGASNEQFF | TGTGCCAGCAGCCAAGTAGGGGGCGCCTCAAATGAGCAGTTCTTC
15 | . | TRBJ1-6 | few | TRBV2 | CASSERRDPNSPLHF | TGTGCCAGCAGTGAACGGAGGGACCCTAATTCACCCCTCCACTTT
15 | . | TRBJ1-2 | . | TRBV19 | CASSMGQGRTYGYTF | TGTGCCAGTAGTATGGGCCAGGGGAGGACCTATGGCTACACCTTC
16 | TRBD2 | TRBJ2-1 | . | TRBV5-4 | CASSGGAGVSYNEQFF | TGTGCCAGCAGCGGGGGAGCGGGGGTCTCCTACAATGAGCAGTTCTTC
17 | . | TRBJ2-3 | . | TRBV27 | CASSLFGGASTGDTQYF | TGTGCCAGCAGTTTATTCGGGGGGGCCTCGACAGGGGATACGCAGTATTTT
17 | . | TRBJ2-1 | . | TRBV19 | CASSTWRGATGNNEQFF | TGTGCCAGTAGTACCTGGAGGGGGGCGACGGGAAACAATGAGCAGTTCTTC